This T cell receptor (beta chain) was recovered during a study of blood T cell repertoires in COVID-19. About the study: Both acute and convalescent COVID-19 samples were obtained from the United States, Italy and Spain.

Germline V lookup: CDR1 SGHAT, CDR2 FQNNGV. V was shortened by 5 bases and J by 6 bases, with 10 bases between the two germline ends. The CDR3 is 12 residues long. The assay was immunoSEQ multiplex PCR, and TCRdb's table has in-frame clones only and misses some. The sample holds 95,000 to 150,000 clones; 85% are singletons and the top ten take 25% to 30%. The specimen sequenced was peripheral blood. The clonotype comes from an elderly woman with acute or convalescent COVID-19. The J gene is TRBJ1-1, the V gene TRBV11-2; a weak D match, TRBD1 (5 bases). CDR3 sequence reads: CASSLPTAEAFF. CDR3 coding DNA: TGTGCCAGCAGCCTGCCGACAGCTGAAGCTTTCTTT. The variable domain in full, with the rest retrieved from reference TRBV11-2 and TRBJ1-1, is EAGVAQSPRYKIIEKRQSVAFWCNPISGHATLYWYQQILGQGPKLLIQFQNNGVVDDSQLPKDRFSAERLKGVDSTLKIQPAKLEDSAVYLCASSLPTAEAFFGQGTRLTVV.